This TCR beta chain came from a study of shared clonotypes between healthy human individuals. Positively selected for CCR7, the CD45RO-negative cells used as naive CD8 cells excluded terminally differentiated effector memory CD45RA+ cells. General study results and limits: Depth was large, yet rarefaction showed that sorted-subset sequencing was incomplete. Tissues were not sampled, only blood, and their repertoires likely differ.

As concerns this clone: The antigen is not known.

The V gene end was trimmed by 5 bases and the J gene end by 2 bases; junction bases not matched to a gene: 9. The germline V gene has CDR1 SGHAT and CDR2 FQNNGV. The CDR3 totals 15 residues. The data were produced by immunoSEQ multiplex PCR, yet TCRdb's version contains in-frame clones alone and is incomplete. The table shows approximately 2,000,000 clones, with around 93% occurring only once. The sequencing input was naive CD8+ T cells from PBMCs. The origin of this receptor is a man younger than 35 in good health. Some clones in this sample may be carry-over from other donors' samples. The chain employs TRBV11-2 and TRBJ2-7; TRBD1 matches 7 bases. In DNA form, the CDR3 reads TGTGCCAGCAGCGAACCGGGACAGCCCGCCTACGAGCAGTACTTC. Translated: CASSEPGQPAYEQYF.